This T cell receptor beta chain derives from a study of shared clonotypes between healthy human individuals. V gave up 2 bases and J gave up 6 bases, with 11 bases separating them. This CDR3 comprises 14 residues. Germline V gene lookup returns CDR1 MDHEN and CDR2 SYDVKM. Every subset had its genomic DNA shared out evenly among several immunoSEQ plates. How the authors handled the data: Junction-only immunoSEQ data arrived without quality scores, meaning filtering differed. Sequencing was performed with immunoSEQ multiplex PCR; in TCRdb, only in-frame clones are kept and a portion is missing. The V and J calls and clone size come from that table; D and trimming were worked out from the DNA. Of roughly 680,000 clones in the sample, around 77% were seen once.

The clonotype originates from a young woman in good health. Sequenced sample: memory CD4+ T cells sorted from blood. Specified subset: CD45RA-negative fraction. The chain recombines TRBV28 with TRBJ1-5, with D perhaps matching TRBD1 (6 bases). CDR3 DNA sequence: TGTGCCAGCAGTTTAGATGGGGGCCGTCAGCCCCAGCATTTT. Amino acid sequence: CASSLDGGRQPQHF.